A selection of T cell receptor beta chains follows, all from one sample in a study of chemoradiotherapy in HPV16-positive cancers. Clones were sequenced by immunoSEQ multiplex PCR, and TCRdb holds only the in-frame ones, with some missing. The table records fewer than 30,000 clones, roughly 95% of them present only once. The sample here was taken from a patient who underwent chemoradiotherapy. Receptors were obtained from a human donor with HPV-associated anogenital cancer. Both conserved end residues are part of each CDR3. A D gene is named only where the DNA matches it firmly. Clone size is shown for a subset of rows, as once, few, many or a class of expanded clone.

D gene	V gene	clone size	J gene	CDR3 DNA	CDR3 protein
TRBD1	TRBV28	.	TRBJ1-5	TGTGCCAGCAGCACGATATGGGACAGGGAGAATTATAGCAATCAGCCCCAGCATTTT	CASSTIWDRENYSNQPQHF
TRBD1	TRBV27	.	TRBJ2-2	TGTGCCAGCAGCCTAGGACAGGGACGGAACACCGGGGAGCTGTTTTTT	CASSLGQGRNTGELFF
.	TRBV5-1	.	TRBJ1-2	TGCGCCAGCAGCTTGGAACTGGTCGGGGGGTATGGCTACACCTTC	CASSLELVGGYGYTF
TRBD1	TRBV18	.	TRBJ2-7	TGTGCCAGCTCACGGGACAGATCCTCCTACGAGCAGTACTTC	CASSRDRSSYEQYF
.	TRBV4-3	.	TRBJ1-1	TGCGCCAGCAGCCAAACCGGGACTTGGGGCACTGAAGCTTTCTTT	CASSQTGTWGTEAFF
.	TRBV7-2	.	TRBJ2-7	TGTGCCAGCAGCTTAGATCCCAGCCAAGAGCAGTACTTC	CASSLDPSQEQYF
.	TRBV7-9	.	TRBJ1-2	TGTGCCAGCAGCACGAGGGATAATGGCTACACCTTC	CASSTRDNGYTF
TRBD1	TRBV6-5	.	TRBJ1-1	TGTGCCAGCATCAAACGGACAGGGATCGCCCTCGAAGCTTTCTTT	CASIKRTGIALEAFF
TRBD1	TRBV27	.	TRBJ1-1	TGTGCCAGCATCAGGGGGACAGGGGTGGGCACTGAAGCTTTCTTT	CASIRGTGVGTEAFF
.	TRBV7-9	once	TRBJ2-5	TGTGCCAGCAGCCCTTCGACGGGACAACGAGAGACCCAGTACTTC	CASSPSTGQRETQYF
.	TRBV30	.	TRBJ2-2	TGTGCCTGGAGTGTAGGAGCGGGCACCGGGGAGCTGTTTTTT	CAWSVGAGTGELFF
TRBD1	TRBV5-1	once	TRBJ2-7	TGCGCCAGCAGCTTGGGGACAGGGTGGGCCCACGAGCAGTACTTC	CASSLGTGWAHEQYF
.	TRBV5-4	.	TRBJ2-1	TGTGCCAGCAGCCTCAGGGGGGGTGCCTACAATGAGCAGTTCTTC	CASSLRGGAYNEQFF
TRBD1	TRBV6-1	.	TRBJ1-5	TGTGCCACGGGGACAGTTAGCAATCAGCCCCAGCATTTT	CATGTVSNQPQHF
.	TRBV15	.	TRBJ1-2	TGTGCCACCAGCAGATCCAGGGCAGCCTATGGCTACACCTTC	CATSRSRAAYGYTF
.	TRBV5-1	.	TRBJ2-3	TGCGCCAGCAGCTTGACTGGGGGCAGCACAGATACGCAGTATTTT	CASSLTGGSTDTQYF
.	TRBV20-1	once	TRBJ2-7	TGCAGTGCTAGCGGGGACTACGAGCAGTACTTC	CSASGDYEQYF
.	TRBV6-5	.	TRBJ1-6	TGTGCCAGCAGTTACGGGCACAGGACTTCACCCCTCCACTTT	CASSYGHRTSPLHF
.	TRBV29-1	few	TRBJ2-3	TGCAGCGTTGTGTCCAGGGGCACAGATACGCAGTATTTT	CSVVSRGTDTQYF
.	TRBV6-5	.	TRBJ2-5	TGTGCCAGCAGCCGCATGGGGCGGGAGACCCAGTACTTC	CASSRMGRETQYF
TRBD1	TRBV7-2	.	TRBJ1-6	TGTGCCAGCAGCTTAGCGGGACAGTATAATTCACCCCTCCACTTT	CASSLAGQYNSPLHF
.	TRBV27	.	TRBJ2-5	TGTGCCAGCAGTCCTACGTGGGGCCCAGGAGCCTGGGAGACCCAGTACTTC	CASSPTWGPGAWETQYF
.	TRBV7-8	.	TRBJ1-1	TGTGCCAGCAGCCCCGGCCCCGGCACTGAAGCTTTCTTT	CASSPGPGTEAFF
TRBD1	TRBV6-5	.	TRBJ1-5	TGTGCCAGCAGAAAGACAGGGGACGGTCAGCCCCAGCATTTT	CASRKTGDGQPQHF
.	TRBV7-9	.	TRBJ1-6	TGTGCCAGCAGCCGCCCGGGAGGCCGGAATTCACCCCTCCACTTT	CASSRPGGRNSPLHF
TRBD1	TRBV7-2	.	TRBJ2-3	TGTGCCAGCAGAAAAACAGGGGGAAGTGTAGATACGCAGTATTTT	CASRKTGGSVDTQYF
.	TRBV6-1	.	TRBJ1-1	TGTGCCAGCATCCAATTAGGAGCTTTCTTT	CASIQLGAFF
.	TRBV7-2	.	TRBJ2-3	TGTGCCAGCAGCACAACAGGACGTTTGGATACGCAGTATTTT	CASSTTGRLDTQYF
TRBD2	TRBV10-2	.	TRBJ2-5	TGCGCCAGCAGTGAGCGGCCTAGCGGGAGTGGAGAGACCCAGTACTTC	CASSERPSGSGETQYF
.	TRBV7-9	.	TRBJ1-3	TGTGCCACTACACAGGATTACTCTGGAAACACCATATATTTT	CATTQDYSGNTIYF
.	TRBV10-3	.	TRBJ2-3	TGTGCCATCAGTGTGCGGACCCCCCCAGATACGCAGTATTTT	CAISVRTPPDTQYF
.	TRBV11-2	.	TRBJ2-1	TGTGCCAGCGAAAGGTCCGCGAGCTCCTACAATGAGCAGTTCTTC	CASERSASSYNEQFF
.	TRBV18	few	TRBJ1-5	TGTGCCAGCTCACCTGGGCAAAGTCAGCCCCAGCATTTT	CASSPGQSQPQHF
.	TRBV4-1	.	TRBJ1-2	TGCGCCAGCAGCCAACCGGGAGGAGATAACTATGGCTACACCTTC	CASSQPGGDNYGYTF